The source of this TCR beta chain is a study of T cells after yellow fever vaccination. General study results and limits: Reappearing after the booster were most of the clones from primary vaccination (roughly 96% CD4, 88% CD8).

TCRdb reprocessed the 5' RACE reads via MiXCR and lists one record per CDR3 protein. The table lists under 200,000 distinct CDR3 sequences, approximately 10% of them singletons, with just over 35% in the top ten. This clonotype was recorded at least ten times. Its cognate antigen is unknown. The CDR3 has 12 residues. Per germline, CDR1 SEHNR and CDR2 FQNEAQ (reference sequence). Deletions cut 6 bases from V and 9 bases from J, with 12 bases between. The V and J genes are TRBV7-9 and TRBJ2-1, with D perhaps matching TRBD2 (7 bases). The specimen comprised CD8+ T cells sorted from PBMCs, sampled 15 days after the yellow fever booster vaccination. The clonotype was recovered from a man between 18 and 35 years old who received the YFV17D yellow fever vaccine. The CDR3 DNA follows: TGTGCCAGCAGTCGGGGGGCCGCTGAGCAGTTCTTC. Translating it yields CASSRGAAEQFF.